A selection of T cell receptor beta chains follows, all from one sample in a study of blood T cell repertoires in COVID-19. Clones were read by immunoSEQ multiplex PCR, and TCRdb kept only the in-frame ones, dropping some. The top ten hold over 4.5% of the sample, which has tens of thousands of clones, 65% to 85% seen once. Sequencing was carried out using peripheral blood. These receptors came from a human donor in a cohort sampled during active COVID-19. Each CDR3 is given with its conserved first and last residue. D genes are given only for firm matches. The listing skips clone size in some rows; elsewhere it reads once, few, many or a size class.

CDR3	DNA	length	size	J	V	D
CASSWTSGGPGELFF	TGCGCCAGCAGCTGGACTAGCGGGGGTCCCGGGGAGCTGTTTTTT	15	.	TRBJ2-2	TRBV5-1	TRBD2
CALGTGGTDTQYF	TGTGCCCTCGGAACAGGGGGCACAGATACGCAGTATTTT	13	.	TRBJ2-3	TRBV10-3	TRBD1
CASSFQGTDTQYF	TGCGCCAGCAGCTTCCAGGGCACAGATACGCAGTATTTT	13	.	TRBJ2-3	TRBV5-1	.
CASSLDSSTDTQYF	TGTGCCAGCAGCCTTGACAGTAGCACAGATACGCAGTATTTT	14	.	TRBJ2-3	TRBV7-9	.
CASSKGLAGDQEQYF	TGTGCCAGCTCAAAGGGACTAGCGGGGGACCAAGAGCAGTACTTC	15	.	TRBJ2-7	TRBV18	TRBD2
CASIPGGPYEQYF	TGTGCCAGCATACCAGGGGGCCCCTACGAGCAGTACTTC	13	.	TRBJ2-7	TRBV6-5	TRBD1
CSAAGGTDTQYF	TGCAGCGCAGCGGGGGGCACAGATACGCAGTATTTT	12	.	TRBJ2-3	TRBV29-1	TRBD2
CASTLGGEETQYF	TGTGCCAGCACTTTGGGGGGGGAAGAGACCCAGTACTTC	13	.	TRBJ2-5	TRBV7-9	TRBD2
CASSSGGADTQYF	TGTGCCAGCAGTAGCGGGGGGGCAGATACGCAGTATTTT	13	once	TRBJ2-3	TRBV6-5	TRBD2
CASSYASGGIDTQYF	TGTGCCAGCAGTTACGCCAGCGGGGGGATAGATACGCAGTATTTT	15	.	TRBJ2-3	TRBV6-5	TRBD2
CASSKGWDKANTGELFF	TGTGCCAGCAGCAAAGGCTGGGACAAAGCGAACACCGGGGAGCTGTTTTTT	17	.	TRBJ2-2	TRBV21-1	.
CASSYSGTGSSGANVLTF	TGCGCCAGCAGCTACTCCGGGACAGGTAGCTCTGGGGCCAACGTCCTGACTTTC	18	once	TRBJ2-6	TRBV5-1	TRBD1
CASRSRGVRTEAFF	TGTGCCAGCAGGTCCAGGGGGGTTCGCACTGAAGCTTTCTTT	14	.	TRBJ1-1	TRBV6-5	TRBD1
CAWSQAGAPDTQYF	TGTGCCTGGAGTCAAGCGGGGGCCCCAGATACGCAGTATTTT	14	.	TRBJ2-3	TRBV30	TRBD2
CASSPLPGSNQPQHF	TGTGCCAGCAGCCCCCTCCCGGGGAGCAATCAGCCCCAGCATTTT	15	.	TRBJ1-5	TRBV7-2	.
CASSLGEKLFF	TGTGCCAGCAGCCTCGGGGAAAAACTGTTTTTT	11	.	TRBJ1-4	TRBV3-1/TRBV3-2	.
CASSPRPGQGTGELFF	TGTGCCAGCAGTCCGCGGCCCGGGCAGGGGACCGGGGAGCTGTTTTTT	16	.	TRBJ2-2	TRBV27	.
CASRADRGLAGELFF	TGTGCCAGCAGGGCCGACAGGGGGTTGGCCGGGGAGCTGTTTTTT	15	once	TRBJ2-2	TRBV2	TRBD1
CASSPTNYEQYF	TGTGCCAGCTCCCCTACGAACTACGAGCAGTACTTC	12	.	TRBJ2-7	TRBV18	.
CASSQATGVIQYF	TGTGCCAGCAGCCAAGCTACCGGGGTCATTCAGTACTTC	13	few	TRBJ2-4	TRBV3-1/TRBV3-2	.
CSASQGSNEAFF	TGCAGCGCCTCCCAGGGCAGCAATGAAGCTTTCTTT	12	few	TRBJ1-1	TRBV29-1	.
CASSGGLGTTDTQYF	TGTGCCAGCAGCGGGGGACTAGGCACCACCGATACGCAGTATTTT	15	.	TRBJ2-3	TRBV7-8	TRBD2
CASSPRQGTTYEQYF	TGTGCCAGCTCACCAAGACAGGGGACCACCTACGAGCAGTACTTC	15	.	TRBJ2-7	TRBV18	TRBD1
CASSNQGANQPQHF	TGTGCCAGTAGTAACCAGGGGGCAAATCAGCCCCAGCATTTT	14	.	TRBJ1-5	TRBV19	TRBD1
CASSGGQGITGELFF	TGCGCCAGCAGCGGGGGACAGGGTATCACCGGGGAGCTGTTTTTT	15	.	TRBJ2-2	TRBV10-1	TRBD1
CASSLAGNTEAFF	TGCGCCAGCAGCTTGGCCGGTAACACTGAAGCTTTCTTT	13	.	TRBJ1-1	TRBV5-1	.
CASSSLTRGGTQYF	TGTGCCAGCAGCTCCTTGACCCGAGGAGGGACCCAGTACTTC	14	few	TRBJ2-5	TRBV7-2	.
CASRGANTGELFF	TGTGCCAGCCGTGGAGCGAACACCGGGGAGCTGTTTTTT	13	.	TRBJ2-2	TRBV19	.
CASLLIRGEVEAFF	TGTGCCAGCCTATTAATCCGTGGGGAGGTTGAAGCTTTCTTT	14	.	TRBJ1-1	TRBV2	.
CASLGGGQVF	TGTGCCAGCCTAGGAGGGGGACAGGTATTT	10	few	TRBJ1-6	TRBV2	TRBD1
CATSDSLVRGYTF	TGTGCCACCAGTGATTCCCTCGTGCGTGGCTACACCTTC	13	once	TRBJ1-2	TRBV24-1	.
CAWSQQAVTGELFF	TGTGCCTGGAGCCAACAGGCAGTCACCGGGGAGCTGTTTTTT	14	.	TRBJ2-2	TRBV30	.
CAWSVLAGLTDTQYF	TGTGCCTGGAGTGTACTAGCGGGTCTCACAGATACGCAGTATTTT	15	.	TRBJ2-3	TRBV30	TRBD2
CASSPPPGTSVGNEQFF	TGTGCCAGCAGCCCTCCCCCCGGGACTAGCGTAGGAAATGAGCAGTTCTTC	17	.	TRBJ2-1	TRBV5-4	TRBD2
CASSPGGHSNTGELFF	TGTGCCAGCAGCCCGGGGGGCCATTCGAACACCGGGGAGCTGTTTTTT	16	.	TRBJ2-2	TRBV9	.
CASSLFGDYGYTF	TGCGCCAGCAGCTTGTTCGGAGACTATGGCTACACCTTC	13	few	TRBJ1-2	TRBV5-1	.
CASSLTSGISEKLFF	TGTGCCAGCAGCTTGACCAGCGGGATCAGTGAAAAACTGTTTTTT	15	.	TRBJ1-4	TRBV5-4	.
CASRPGTGVNIQYF	TGTGCCAGCAGGCCCGGGACAGGGGTCAACATTCAGTACTTC	14	.	TRBJ2-4	TRBV2	TRBD1
CARSLSMGRGIDEQFF	TGTGCCAGAAGCTTGTCGATGGGTAGGGGGATCGATGAGCAGTTCTTC	16	.	TRBJ2-1	TRBV5-3	.
CAKVEAGRADTQYF	TGCGCCAAAGTGGAGGCGGGGAGGGCAGATACGCAGTATTTT	14	.	TRBJ2-3	TRBV10-1	TRBD2
CASSPVGRDNEQFF	TGTGCCAGCAGCCCGGTGGGTCGGGACAATGAGCAGTTCTTC	14	.	TRBJ2-1	TRBV5-4	.
CSVEGGTSSTDTQYF	TGCAGCGTTGAAGGGGGGACTTCTAGCACAGATACGCAGTATTTT	15	once	TRBJ2-3	TRBV29-1	.
CASSGGQYNEQFF	TGTGCCAGCAGTGGTGGGCAGTACAATGAGCAGTTCTTC	13	once	TRBJ2-1	TRBV2	.
CASSWSGGHTGELFF	TGTGCCAGCAGTTGGAGCGGGGGTCACACCGGGGAGCTGTTTTTT	15	.	TRBJ2-2	TRBV5-8	TRBD2